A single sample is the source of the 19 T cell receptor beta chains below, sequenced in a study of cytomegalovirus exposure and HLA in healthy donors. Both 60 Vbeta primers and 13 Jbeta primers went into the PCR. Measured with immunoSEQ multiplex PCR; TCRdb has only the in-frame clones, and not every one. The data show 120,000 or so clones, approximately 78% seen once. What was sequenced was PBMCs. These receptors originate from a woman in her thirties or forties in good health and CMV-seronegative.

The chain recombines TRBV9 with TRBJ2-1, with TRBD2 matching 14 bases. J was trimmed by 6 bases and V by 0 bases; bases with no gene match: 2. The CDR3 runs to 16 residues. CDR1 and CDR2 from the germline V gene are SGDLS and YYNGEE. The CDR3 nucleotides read TGTGCCAGCAGCGTAGCCGGACTAGCGGGAGGCAATGAGCAGTTCTTC. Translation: CASSVAGLAGGNEQFF.

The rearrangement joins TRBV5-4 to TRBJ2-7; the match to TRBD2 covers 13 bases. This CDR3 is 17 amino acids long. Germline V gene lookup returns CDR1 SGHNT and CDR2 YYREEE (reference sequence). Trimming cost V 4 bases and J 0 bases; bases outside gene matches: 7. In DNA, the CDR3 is TGTGCCAGCAGCCCCCATCGGACTAGCGGGAGCTCCTACGAGCAGTACTTC. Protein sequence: CASSPHRTSGSSYEQYF.

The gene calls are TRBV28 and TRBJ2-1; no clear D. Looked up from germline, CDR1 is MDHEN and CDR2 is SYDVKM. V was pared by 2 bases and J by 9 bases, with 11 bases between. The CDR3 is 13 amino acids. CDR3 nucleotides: TGTGCCAGCAGTTTAAAGAGTAGCCTTGAGCAGTTCTTC. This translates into CASSLKSSLEQFF.

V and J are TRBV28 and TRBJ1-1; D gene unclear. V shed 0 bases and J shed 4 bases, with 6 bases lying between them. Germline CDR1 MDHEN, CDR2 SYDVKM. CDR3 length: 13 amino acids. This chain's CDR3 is CASSLWRATEAFF. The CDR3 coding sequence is TGTGCCAGCAGTTTATGGAGGGCCACTGAAGCTTTCTTT.

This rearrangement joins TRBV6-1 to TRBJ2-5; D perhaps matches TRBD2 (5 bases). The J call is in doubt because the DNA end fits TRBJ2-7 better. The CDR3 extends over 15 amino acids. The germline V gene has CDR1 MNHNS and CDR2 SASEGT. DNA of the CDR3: TGTGCCAGCAGTGAGGCCGACTACTACCCATCCGAGCAGTACTTC. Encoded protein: CASSEADYYPSEQYF.

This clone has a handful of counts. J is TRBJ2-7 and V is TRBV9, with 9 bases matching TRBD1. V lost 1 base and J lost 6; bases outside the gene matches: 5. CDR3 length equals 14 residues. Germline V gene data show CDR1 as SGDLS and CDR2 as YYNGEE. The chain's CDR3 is CASSVLQGAGEQYF. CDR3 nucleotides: TGTGCCAGCAGCGTACTACAGGGGGCAGGCGAGCAGTACTTC.

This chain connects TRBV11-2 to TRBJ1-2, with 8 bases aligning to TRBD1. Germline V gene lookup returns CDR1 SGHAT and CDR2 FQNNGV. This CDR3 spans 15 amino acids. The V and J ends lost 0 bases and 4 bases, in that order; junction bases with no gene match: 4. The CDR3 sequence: CASSLEGQAGYGYTF. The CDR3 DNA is TGTGCCAGCAGCTTAGAGGGACAGGCTGGCTATGGCTACACCTTC.

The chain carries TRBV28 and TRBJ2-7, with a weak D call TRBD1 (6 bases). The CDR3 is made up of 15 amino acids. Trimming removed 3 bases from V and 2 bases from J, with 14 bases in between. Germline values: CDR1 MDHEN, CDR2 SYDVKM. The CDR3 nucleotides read TGTGCCAGCAGTTTTGGTGGGGACACGGCCTACGAGCAGTACTTC. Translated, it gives CASSFGGDTAYEQYF.

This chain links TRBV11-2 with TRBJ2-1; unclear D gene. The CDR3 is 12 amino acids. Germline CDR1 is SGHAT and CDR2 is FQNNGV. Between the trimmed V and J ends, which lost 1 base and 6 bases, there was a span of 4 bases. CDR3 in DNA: TGTGCCAGCAGCTTAGTAGCCAATGAGCAGTTCTTC. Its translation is CASSLVANEQFF.

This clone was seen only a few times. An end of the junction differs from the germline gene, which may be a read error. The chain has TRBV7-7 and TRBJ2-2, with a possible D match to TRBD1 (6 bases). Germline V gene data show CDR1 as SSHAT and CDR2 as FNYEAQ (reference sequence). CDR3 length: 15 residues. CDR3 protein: CASRPTGRNTGELFF. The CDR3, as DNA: TGTGCTAGCAGACCGACAGGACGGAACACCGGGGAGCTGTTTTTT.

CDR3 in amino acids: CASRKGTALSSYNEQFF. The CDR3 nucleotides read TGTGCCAGCAGAAAGGGGACAGCATTAAGCTCCTACAATGAGCAGTTCTTC. This rearrangement joins TRBV28 to TRBJ2-1; TRBD1 aligns across 7 bases. In germline, CDR1 is MDHEN, CDR2 SYDVKM. The CDR3 has 17 residues. V shed 6 bases, J shed 0 bases, and the junction held 11 bases outside the gene matches.

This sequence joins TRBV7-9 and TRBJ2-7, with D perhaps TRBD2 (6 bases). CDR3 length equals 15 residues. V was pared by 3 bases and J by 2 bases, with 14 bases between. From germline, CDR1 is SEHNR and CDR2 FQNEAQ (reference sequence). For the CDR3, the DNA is TGTGCCAGCAGCTTCCGAGCGGGTGAAACCTACGAGCAGTACTTC. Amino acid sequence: CASSFRAGETYEQYF.

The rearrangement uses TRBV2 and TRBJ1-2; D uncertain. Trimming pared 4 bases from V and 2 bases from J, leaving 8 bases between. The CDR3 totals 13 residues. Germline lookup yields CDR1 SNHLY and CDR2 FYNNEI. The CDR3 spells CASSGQPNYGYTF. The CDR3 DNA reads TGTGCCAGCAGTGGACAACCCAACTATGGCTACACCTTC.

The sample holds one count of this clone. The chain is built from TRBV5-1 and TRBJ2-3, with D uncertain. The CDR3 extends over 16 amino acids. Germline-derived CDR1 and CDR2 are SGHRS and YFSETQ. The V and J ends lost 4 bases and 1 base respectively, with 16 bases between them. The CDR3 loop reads CASSPEPSRRTDTQYF. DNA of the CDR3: TGCGCCAGCAGCCCCGAACCCTCCAGGCGCACAGATACGCAGTATTTT.

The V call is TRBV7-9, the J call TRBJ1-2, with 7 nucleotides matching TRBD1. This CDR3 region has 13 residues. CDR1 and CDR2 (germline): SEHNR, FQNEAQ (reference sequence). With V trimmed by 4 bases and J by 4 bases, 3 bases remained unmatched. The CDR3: CASSSDRTYGYTF. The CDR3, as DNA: TGTGCCAGCAGCTCGGACAGGACCTATGGCTACACCTTC.

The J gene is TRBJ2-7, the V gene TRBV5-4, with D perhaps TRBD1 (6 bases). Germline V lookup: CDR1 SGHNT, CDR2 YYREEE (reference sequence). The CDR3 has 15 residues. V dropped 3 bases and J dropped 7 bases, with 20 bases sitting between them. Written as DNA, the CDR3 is TGTGCCAGCAGCTCCCGACAGGCTAATCCGGGGGAGCAGTACTTC. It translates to CASSSRQANPGEQYF.

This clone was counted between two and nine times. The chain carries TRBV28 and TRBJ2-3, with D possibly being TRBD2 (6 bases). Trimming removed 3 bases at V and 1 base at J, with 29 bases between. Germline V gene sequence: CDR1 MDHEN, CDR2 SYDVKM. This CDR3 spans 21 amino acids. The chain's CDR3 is CASSLGRETAVLWLGTDTQYF. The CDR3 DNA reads TGTGCCAGCAGTTTGGGTCGGGAGACTGCCGTCCTCTGGCTAGGCACAGATACGCAGTATTTT.

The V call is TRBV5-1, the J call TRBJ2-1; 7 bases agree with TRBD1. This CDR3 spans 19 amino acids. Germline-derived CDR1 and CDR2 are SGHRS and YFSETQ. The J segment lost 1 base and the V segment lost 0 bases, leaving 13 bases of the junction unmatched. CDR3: CASSLVGQAYTQSYNEQFF. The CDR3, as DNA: TGCGCCAGCAGCTTGGTAGGACAGGCCTATACGCAATCCTACAATGAGCAGTTCTTC.

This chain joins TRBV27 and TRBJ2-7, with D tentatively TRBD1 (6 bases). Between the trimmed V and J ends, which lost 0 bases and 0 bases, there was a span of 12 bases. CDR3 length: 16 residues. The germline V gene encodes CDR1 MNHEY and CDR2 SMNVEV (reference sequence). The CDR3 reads CASSLSVTGSSYEQYF. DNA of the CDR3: TGTGCCAGCAGTTTATCGGTAACAGGGAGCTCCTACGAGCAGTACTTC.